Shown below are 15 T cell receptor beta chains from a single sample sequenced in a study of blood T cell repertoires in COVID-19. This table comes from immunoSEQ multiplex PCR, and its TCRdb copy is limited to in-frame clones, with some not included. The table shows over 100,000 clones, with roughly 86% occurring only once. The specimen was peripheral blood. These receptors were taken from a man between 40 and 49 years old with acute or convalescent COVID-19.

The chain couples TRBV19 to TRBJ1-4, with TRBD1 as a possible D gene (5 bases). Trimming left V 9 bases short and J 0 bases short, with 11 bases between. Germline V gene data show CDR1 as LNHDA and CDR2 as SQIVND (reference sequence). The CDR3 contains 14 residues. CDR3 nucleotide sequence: TGTGCCAGCAGGGAAGGGACAACTAATGAAAAACTGTTTTTT. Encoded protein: CASREGTTNEKLFF.

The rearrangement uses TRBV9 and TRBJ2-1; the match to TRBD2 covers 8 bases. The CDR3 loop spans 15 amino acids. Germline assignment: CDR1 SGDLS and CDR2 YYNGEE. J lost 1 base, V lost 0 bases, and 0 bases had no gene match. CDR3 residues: CASSVAGGSYNEQFF. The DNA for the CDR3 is TGTGCCAGCAGCGTAGCGGGAGGGTCCTACAATGAGCAGTTCTTC.

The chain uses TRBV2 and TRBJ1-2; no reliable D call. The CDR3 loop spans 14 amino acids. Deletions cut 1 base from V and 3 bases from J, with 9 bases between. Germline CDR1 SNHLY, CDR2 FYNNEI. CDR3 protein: CASSEVESDYGYTF. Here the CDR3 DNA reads TGTGCCAGCAGTGAAGTCGAAAGCGACTATGGCTACACCTTC.

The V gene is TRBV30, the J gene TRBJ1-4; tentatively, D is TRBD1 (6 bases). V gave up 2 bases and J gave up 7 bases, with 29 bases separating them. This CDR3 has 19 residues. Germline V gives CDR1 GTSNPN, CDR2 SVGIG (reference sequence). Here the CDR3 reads CAWSPTGILMGRGGEKLFF. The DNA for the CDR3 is TGTGCCTGGAGTCCAACCGGAATCCTAATGGGGAGAGGGGGTGAAAAACTGTTTTTT. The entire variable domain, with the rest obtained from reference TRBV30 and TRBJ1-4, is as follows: SQTIHQWPATLVQPVGSPLSLECTVEGTSNPNLYWYRQAAGRGLQLLFYSVGIGQISSEVPQNLSASRPQDRQFILSSKKLLLSDSGFYLCAWSPTGILMGRGGEKLFFGSGTQLSVL.

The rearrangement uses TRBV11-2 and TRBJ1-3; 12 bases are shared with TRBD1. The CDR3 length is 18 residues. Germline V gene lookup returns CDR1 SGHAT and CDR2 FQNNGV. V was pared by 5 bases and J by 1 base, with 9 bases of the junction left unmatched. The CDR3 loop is CASSPGWGQGASGNTIYF. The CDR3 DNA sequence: TGTGCCAGCAGCCCAGGGTGGGGACAGGGGGCTTCTGGAAACACCATATATTTT.

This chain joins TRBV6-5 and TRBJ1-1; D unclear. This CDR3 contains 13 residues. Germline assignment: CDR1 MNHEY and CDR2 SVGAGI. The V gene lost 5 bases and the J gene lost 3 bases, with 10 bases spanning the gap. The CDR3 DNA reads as TGTGCCAGCAGTACCCGGAGCGACACTGAAGCTTTCTTT. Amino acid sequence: CASSTRSDTEAFF.

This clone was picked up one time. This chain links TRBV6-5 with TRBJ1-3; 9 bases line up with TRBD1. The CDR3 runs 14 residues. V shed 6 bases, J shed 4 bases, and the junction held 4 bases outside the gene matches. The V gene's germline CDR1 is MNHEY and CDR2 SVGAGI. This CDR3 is CASRRTGEGNTIYF. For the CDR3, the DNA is TGTGCCAGCAGGCGGACAGGGGAAGGAAACACCATATATTTT.

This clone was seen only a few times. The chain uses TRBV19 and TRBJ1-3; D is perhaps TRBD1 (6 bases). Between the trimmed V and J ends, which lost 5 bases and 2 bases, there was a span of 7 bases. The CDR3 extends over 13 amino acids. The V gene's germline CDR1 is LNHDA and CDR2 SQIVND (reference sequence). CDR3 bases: TGTGCCAGTAGTCACAGGGCTGGAAACACCATATATTTT. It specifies CASSHRAGNTIYF.

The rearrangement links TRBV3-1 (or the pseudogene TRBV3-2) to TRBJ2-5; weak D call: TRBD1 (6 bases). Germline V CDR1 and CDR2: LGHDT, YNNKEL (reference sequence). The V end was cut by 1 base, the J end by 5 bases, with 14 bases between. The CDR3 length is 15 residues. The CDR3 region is CASSQVKGGRETQYF. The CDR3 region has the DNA TGTGCCAGCAGCCAAGTGAAAGGGGGTCGGGAGACCCAGTACTTC.

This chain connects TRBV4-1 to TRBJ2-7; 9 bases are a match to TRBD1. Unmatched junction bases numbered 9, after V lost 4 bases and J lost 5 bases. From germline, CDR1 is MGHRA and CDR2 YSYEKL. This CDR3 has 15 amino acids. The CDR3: CASSLSGTGWDEQYF. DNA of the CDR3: TGCGCCAGCAGCCTCTCCGGGACAGGGTGGGACGAGCAGTACTTC.

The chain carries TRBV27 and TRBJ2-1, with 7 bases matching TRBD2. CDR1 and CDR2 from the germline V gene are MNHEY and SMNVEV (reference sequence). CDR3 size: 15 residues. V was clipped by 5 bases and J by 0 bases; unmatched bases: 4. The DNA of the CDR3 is TGTGCCAGCAGTATCGGGGGGAGCTCCTACAATGAGCAGTTCTTC. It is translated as CASSIGGSSYNEQFF.

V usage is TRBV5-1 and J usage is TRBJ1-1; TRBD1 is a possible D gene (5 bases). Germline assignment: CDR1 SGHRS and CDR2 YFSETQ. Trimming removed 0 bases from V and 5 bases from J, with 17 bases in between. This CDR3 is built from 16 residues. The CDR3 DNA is TGCGCCAGCAGCTTGGCCGGGGGACGCGGGGCGACTGAAGCTTTCTTT. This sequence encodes CASSLAGGRGATEAFF.

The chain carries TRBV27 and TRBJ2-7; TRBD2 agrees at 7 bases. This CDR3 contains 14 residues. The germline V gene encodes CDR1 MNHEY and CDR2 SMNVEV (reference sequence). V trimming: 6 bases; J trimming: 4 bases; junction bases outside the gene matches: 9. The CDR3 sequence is CASSKRDRTYEQYF. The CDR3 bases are TGTGCCAGCAGCAAGCGGGACCGCACTTACGAGCAGTACTTC.

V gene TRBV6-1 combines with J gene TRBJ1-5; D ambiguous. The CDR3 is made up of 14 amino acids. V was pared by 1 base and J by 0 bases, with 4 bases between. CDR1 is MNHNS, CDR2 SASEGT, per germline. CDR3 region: CASSEVDSNQPQHF. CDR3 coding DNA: TGTGCCAGCAGTGAAGTAGATAGCAATCAGCCCCAGCATTTT.

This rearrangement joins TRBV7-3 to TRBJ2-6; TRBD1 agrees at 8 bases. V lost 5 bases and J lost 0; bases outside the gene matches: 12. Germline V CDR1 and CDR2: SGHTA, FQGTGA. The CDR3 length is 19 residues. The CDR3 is CASSPIRQGSRSGANVLTF. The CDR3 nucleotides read TGTGCCAGCAGCCCGATTCGACAGGGGAGTCGCTCTGGGGCCAACGTCCTGACTTTC.